This TCR beta chain was identified in a study of blood T cell repertoires in COVID-19. Study-wide background: The United States, Italy and Spain supplied acute and convalescent COVID-19 samples. PBMCs, B-cell-depleted T cells, or T cells provided the cDNA or gDNA that made up the material.

Germline V CDR1 and CDR2: SEHNR, FQNEAQ (reference sequence). CDR3 length equals 14 residues. The germline V and J ends were trimmed by 7 bases and 2 bases, with 14 bases remaining between them. Authors' methods: Counts of nucleated cells, estimated from reference gene primer amplification, were obtained. The method was immunoSEQ multiplex PCR; TCRdb's version includes in-frame clones alone and lacks a portion of them. V, J and clone size derive from that table, while D and trimming were established from the DNA sequence. Counted here are roughly 180,000 clones, around nine tenths occurring once; the ten biggest clones make up about 2%.

Sequenced material: peripheral blood. The chain is built from TRBV7-9 and TRBJ1-2; the D is unclear. This sequence originates from a man aged 65 to 85 with active or convalescent COVID-19. DNA for the CDR3: TGTGCCAGCACCCCAAGGAGCCTCAACTATGGCTACACCTTC. Its translation is CASTPRSLNYGYTF.